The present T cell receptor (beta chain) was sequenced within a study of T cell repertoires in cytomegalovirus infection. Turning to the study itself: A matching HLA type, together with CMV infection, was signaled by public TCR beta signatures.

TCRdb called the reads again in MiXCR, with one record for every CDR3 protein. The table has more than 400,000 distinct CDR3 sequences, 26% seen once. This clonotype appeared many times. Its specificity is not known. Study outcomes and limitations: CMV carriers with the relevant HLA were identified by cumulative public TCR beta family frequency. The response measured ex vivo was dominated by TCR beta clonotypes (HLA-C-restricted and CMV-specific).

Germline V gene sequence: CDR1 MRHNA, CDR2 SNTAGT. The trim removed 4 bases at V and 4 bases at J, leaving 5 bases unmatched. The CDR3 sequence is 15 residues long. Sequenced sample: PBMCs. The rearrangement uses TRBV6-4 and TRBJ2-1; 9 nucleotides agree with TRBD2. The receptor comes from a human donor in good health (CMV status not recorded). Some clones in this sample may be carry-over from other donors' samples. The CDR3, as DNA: TGTGCCAGCAGTGCCCTAGCGGGGACATACAATGAGCAGTTCTTC. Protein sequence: CASSALAGTYNEQFF.